A selection of T cell receptor beta chains follows, all from one sample in a study of blood T cell repertoires in COVID-19. Clones were read by immunoSEQ multiplex PCR, and TCRdb kept only the in-frame ones, dropping some. The repertoire includes 120,000 to 150,000 clones, 80% to 90% of them detected once, and 8% sits in the top ten. The sample was peripheral blood. These receptors were collected from a woman aged 60 to 75 with COVID-19, enrolled during active disease. Each CDR3 is given with its conserved first and last residue. The D gene is left open where the match is weak. Size values are once, few and many counts, or a class for expanded clones, and some rows have none.

cdr3_nt cdr3_aa v_call clone_size d_call j_call
TGTGCCAGCAGCGTAGCGGAGGGGCTCACAGATACGCAGTATTTT CASSVAEGLTDTQYF TRBV9 . . TRBJ2-3
TGTGCCAGCAGTTACGGTAGCGGGGGGGTAAAGACCCAGTACTTC CASSYGSGGVKTQYF TRBV6-5 . TRBD2 TRBJ2-5
TGTGCCAGCTCACCGGGACAGGGTGATGAGCAGTACTTC CASSPGQGDEQYF TRBV18 . TRBD1 TRBJ2-7
TGTGCCACCAGCAGAGACGGGACAGGGTTTGAGGGTGGCTACACCTTC CATSRDGTGFEGGYTF TRBV15 . TRBD1 TRBJ1-2
TGCAGCGTTGAAGATAGGGACAGGGCGACTGGGGCCAACGTCCTGACTTTC CSVEDRDRATGANVLTF TRBV29-1 . TRBD1 TRBJ2-6
TGCGCCAGCAGCTTGGGCAGTTCCGCCTCCTACGAGCAGTACTTC CASSLGSSASYEQYF TRBV5-1 . . TRBJ2-7
TGTGCCAGCAGCCTATGGGGGCAGGGGTACAATCAGCCCCAGCATTTT CASSLWGQGYNQPQHF TRBV5-4 . . TRBJ1-5
TGTGCCATCAGTGAGTCGCCGACAGGGGAGGCTGGCTACACCTTC CAISESPTGEAGYTF TRBV10-3 . TRBD1 TRBJ1-2
TGTGCCAGCGAGGCCTTCACTGAAGCTTTCTTT CASEAFTEAFF TRBV2 . . TRBJ1-1
TGTGCCAGTAGTAACCTTCCAGTGTCTGAAGCTTTCTTT CASSNLPVSEAFF TRBV19 . . TRBJ1-1
TGTGCCAGCAGCCAAGTTGGGACTAGCGACGGTCCTACGCAGTATTTT CASSQVGTSDGPTQYF TRBV3-1/TRBV3-2 . TRBD2 TRBJ2-3
TGTGCCAGCTCACCGACGGACATTGGCGAAAAACTGTTTTTT CASSPTDIGEKLFF TRBV18 . . TRBJ1-4
TGCGCCAGCAGCCAAGATTTTGGGGACTTCTCCTACAATGAGCAGTTCTTC CASSQDFGDFSYNEQFF TRBV4-1 . . TRBJ2-1
TGCAGCGTTGGACAGCCCCTCCAAGAGACCCAGTACTTC CSVGQPLQETQYF TRBV29-1 . . TRBJ2-5
TGTGCCAGTAGTATGGGACAGGGGAGCAATCAGCCCCAGCATTTT CASSMGQGSNQPQHF TRBV19 . TRBD1 TRBJ1-5
TGTGCCAGCAGCTTACCCTACCGGGGGGGCCTTCCCGGGGAGCTGTTTTTT CASSLPYRGGLPGELFF TRBV5-6 . TRBD2 TRBJ2-2
TGTGCCACCAGCAGAGACAGGGGGCAGGGGCAGCCCCAGCATTTT CATSRDRGQGQPQHF TRBV15 . TRBD1 TRBJ1-5
TGTGCCAGCAGCGGTGTGACAGGGGGCAACACCGGGGAGCTGTTTTTT CASSGVTGGNTGELFF TRBV11-2 . TRBD1 TRBJ2-2
TGCAGCGGAGCGTTGACAGGGGGCTTCGGCGAGCAGTACTTC CSGALTGGFGEQYF TRBV29-1 . TRBD1 TRBJ2-7
TGCAGCGCCACCCGACTAACAGATACGCAGTATTTT CSATRLTDTQYF TRBV29-1 . . TRBJ2-3
TGTGCCAGCAGCTCGCCCATAGCATCGACAGGGGTCTATGGCTACACCTTC CASSSPIASTGVYGYTF TRBV7-3 . TRBD1 TRBJ1-2
TGTGCCAGCAGTGAAGTGGGGACAGGCGAGTACGAGCAGTACTTC CASSEVGTGEYEQYF TRBV6-1 . TRBD1 TRBJ2-7
TGTGCCAGCAGCCCGACTGAAGCCTACAATGAGCAGTTCTTC CASSPTEAYNEQFF TRBV5-4 . . TRBJ2-1
TGTGCCAGCAGTTCCAGGACAAGCAACACTGAAGCTTTCTTT CASSSRTSNTEAFF TRBV6-5 few . TRBJ1-1
TGTGCCAGCAGTTCCTTACAGGGGGCGGGGAACACTGAAGCTTTCTTT CASSSLQGAGNTEAFF TRBV28 once TRBD1 TRBJ1-1
TGTGCCAGCAGCTTAATAGGGACAGCCTACAATGAGCAGTTCTTC CASSLIGTAYNEQFF TRBV7-3 . TRBD1 TRBJ2-1
TGTGCCAGCAGCTTGGCAGGGTCAGGCCAAGAGACCCAGTACTTC CASSLAGSGQETQYF TRBV5-6 . . TRBJ2-5
TGTGCCAGCAGCTCCCCGCGGACAGGGGAATCCTACGAGCAGTACTTC CASSSPRTGESYEQYF TRBV5-4 . TRBD1 TRBJ2-7
TGCGCCAGCAGGATTAGCTGGTACAATGAGCAGTTCTTC CASRISWYNEQFF TRBV10-2 . . TRBJ2-1
TGTGCCACCCAGGGTTCTGGAAACACCATATATTTT CATQGSGNTIYF TRBV10-3 . . TRBJ1-3
TGTGCCAGCAGTTACTCGAAAGACAGTTACACTGAAGCTTTCTTT CASSYSKDSYTEAFF TRBV6-2/TRBV6-3 few . TRBJ1-1
TGTGCCAGCAGCATCCGGGTTCAAAGCGAGACCCAGTACTTC CASSIRVQSETQYF TRBV7-9 . . TRBJ2-5
TGTGCCTGGAGTGGACCGGGGACAGGGGATACTCAGCCCCAGCATTTT CAWSGPGTGDTQPQHF TRBV30 once TRBD1 TRBJ1-5
TGTGCCAGCAGCCCCGGGACTACCCGTGGGGAGCAGTACTTC CASSPGTTRGEQYF TRBV7-3 . TRBD2 TRBJ2-7
TGTGCCAGCAGCCTTCGGACTAGCCCGGGGAAGTTCTTC CASSLRTSPGKFF TRBV7-2 few TRBD2 TRBJ2-1
TGTGCCAGCAGCTCTAGGGTACTAGCGGGGGGGATAGACTACGAGCAGTACTTC CASSSRVLAGGIDYEQYF TRBV7-8 . TRBD2 TRBJ2-7
TGTGCCAGCAGAGGGACAGGGGTCCTCAGCTCCTACGAGCAGTACTTC CASRGTGVLSSYEQYF TRBV28 . TRBD1 TRBJ2-7